This record looks at one T cell receptor (beta chain) sequence and its context. Its antigen is unknown. Per-nucleotide qualities are absent, and no much larger clonotype sits a single base away. Synthesis of TCR cDNA relied on 5'RACE template switching, a step that introduced a universal primer site along with unique molecular identifiers. Priming of cDNA synthesis was performed from both the TCR alpha and TCR beta constant segments. Library amplification used two PCR steps, and the second PCR step added sample barcodes and sequencing adapters. Sequencing of libraries was done on Illumina HiSeq 2500 (2x100 bp) or NovaSeq (2x150 bp). Per the source publication's procedure: MIGEC was used to demultiplex reads and collapse the reads into UMI consensus sequences, and MiXCR was used for V(D)J alignment. Vaccine-responding clonotypes were identified with edgeR using replicate PBMC samples, with FDR below 0.01 and a log2 fold change above 5 up to day 15 being required. CD4 or CD8 identity was assigned to each bulk clonotype according to whether the clonotype was present at higher abundance in the sequenced CD4 repertoire or the sequenced CD8 repertoire. TCRdb took the public reads, trimmed them with fastp at Q25, ran MiXCR for clone calling and kept in-frame beta chains. Merged by CDR3 protein, the rows form single entries marked with the most common genes and DNA. Clone size and V and J calls follow TCRdb, not the original study. The sample table contains approximately 510,000 distinct CDR3 sequences; only one count was recorded for 21% of them. The top ten clonotypes cover around 16% of the sample.

This sample is drawn from a study of T cells after yellow fever vaccination (dated by TCRdb to the late 2010s). For the study in its entirety: The SMART-Seq v4 Ultra Low Input RNA kit was used to prepare libraries from fractions with low cell numbers. Two healthy male donors, one aged 18 to 29 and one aged 30 to 39 years, were included in the cohort. Blood was collected at multiple timepoints before and after primary and secondary immunization, and bulk PBMC replicates and cell subsets were isolated. To follow T-cell clones before and after primary and booster YFV17D yellow fever vaccination, bulk TCR alpha and beta repertoires were sequenced over time. What the work shows at the level of the full study, not this receptor alone: A small fraction of clonotypes showed up in both the CD4 and CD8 compartments, probably as a result of convergent recombination. Compared with the primary T-cell response, the secondary T-cell response was weaker but faster, peaking on day 5 rather than day 15. After the booster, most of the clones that had expanded following primary vaccination were detected again (roughly 96% of CD4 and around 90% of CD8), which suggests that memory was broadly maintained. Because abundant contaminating clonotypes from the bulk population could be contained in FACS-sorted repertoires, computational filtering was required. Only a couple of donors were included in the study, so the extent to which the findings can be generalized is limited.

The treatment or condition label of this sample denotes: live attenuated yellow fever vaccine strain. Two biological replicates of bulk PBMCs were collected at each blood-draw timepoint. PBMCs were isolated from peripheral blood using a standard Ficoll-Paque protocol. RNA was extracted with TriZol from bulk PBMCs, CD4 and CD8 fractions, and dextramer-positive and dextramer-negative fractions. Reading the germline V gene gives CDR1 SGHTA and CDR2 FQGNSA. V lost 4 bases and J lost 4 bases; the stretch between them is 13 bases long. Including the terminal cysteine and phenylalanine, the CDR3 comprises 14 residues. Only the CDR3 portion is preserved as DNA: 42 bases, with reading frame beginning at the first base.

The sample was PBMCs, taken 20 to 25 days after the first yellow fever vaccination. The source of this sequence is a man between 18 and 29 years old who received the YFV17D yellow fever vaccine. The chain is made from TRBV7-2 and TRBJ2-5; TRBD2 might be the D gene, on 5 matching bases. CDR3 loop: CASSSLTRGETQYF. At the DNA level, the sequence is TGTGCCAGCAGCTCACTGACCCGGGGAGAGACCCAGTACTTC.